Listed below are T cell receptor beta chains from one sample, sequenced in a study of blood T cell repertoires in COVID-19. Data came from immunoSEQ multiplex PCR; TCRdb stores just in-frame clones and leaves some out. The sample has some 150,000 clones, more than 65% seen once; the top ten hold 7.2%. Sequencing was done on a sample of peripheral blood. These receptors were taken from a woman in her fifties or sixties in a cohort sampled during active or convalescent COVID-19. The CDR3 runs from the conserved cysteine through the conserved F or W. A clone size is listed for some rows: how often the clone was seen (once, few, many), or a class if it is expanded.

13,TRBV6-5,-,TRBJ2-7,CASGDRGLSEQYF
17,TRBV15,-,TRBJ1-3,CATSRDLSVTSGNTIYF
15,TRBV5-1,-,TRBJ2-7,CASSLGGLETGEQYF
13,TRBV15,once,TRBJ2-7,CATSSAGPYEQYF
13,TRBV3-1/TRBV3-2,-,TRBJ1-2,CASSQGRGYGYTF
13,TRBV7-2,few,TRBJ1-6,CASSPGVGSPLHF
13,TRBV6-5,-,TRBJ1-2,CASSYNGFRGYTF
12,TRBV12-3/TRBV12-4,-,TRBJ2-1,CASSLALAKQFF
16,TRBV3-1/TRBV3-2,-,TRBJ2-5,CASSNRDRGTQETQYF
13,TRBV30,-,TRBJ2-5,CAWEGLQGETQYF
15,TRBV19,-,TRBJ1-1,CASSTRTGANTEAFF
14,TRBV15,-,TRBJ2-2,CATSRDQFTGELFF
15,TRBV6-5,-,TRBJ1-1,CASSSRQGVGTEAFF
15,TRBV11-3,-,TRBJ2-1,CASSLEGGSYNEQFF
14,TRBV2,-,TRBJ1-6,CASRDRILNSPLHF
16,TRBV11-2,-,TRBJ2-1,CASSWTSGGGYNEQFF
14,TRBV12-5,-,TRBJ2-7,CASGSLQGAGEQYF
13,TRBV9,-,TRBJ1-2,CASSPGGGDGYTF
15,TRBV6-5,-,TRBJ2-2,CASNPGQGGSGELFF
15,TRBV24-1,few,TRBJ2-5,CATSDSTQGVGTQYF
14,TRBV19,-,TRBJ1-5,CASKRQALDQPQHF
15,TRBV4-2,-,TRBJ1-4,CASSQVGGVQEKLFF
15,TRBV4-1,-,TRBJ2-1,CASSARTSGGIEQFF
14,TRBV10-3,-,TRBJ1-1,CAISGEGAYTEAFF
18,TRBV18,few,TRBJ1-5,CASSLGTGGIGSNQPQHF
15,TRBV11-2,-,TRBJ2-3,CASSSGQSREDTQYF
14,TRBV5-1,-,TRBJ1-2,CASSAQGANYGYTF
15,TRBV11-2,-,TRBJ1-1,CASSLGPGVNTEAFF
14,TRBV19,-,TRBJ1-3,CASSPTGAGNTIYF
18,TRBV7-9,-,TRBJ2-7,CASSLTASSQKGFLEQYF
15,TRBV29-1,-,TRBJ1-4,CSSSGRVQSLEKLFF
12,TRBV2,-,TRBJ2-1,CASSQSYNEQFF
13,TRBV19,-,TRBJ1-6,CASNPGVNSPLHF
14,TRBV7-9,-,TRBJ1-1,CASSFRGTNTEAFF
14,TRBV5-5,-,TRBJ1-4,CASSLGQGGEKLFF
16,TRBV7-3,-,TRBJ2-5,CASSLTGQGNGETQYF
17,TRBV13,-,TRBJ2-1,CASSPWGPGQGANEQFF
14,TRBV24-1,once,TRBJ1-5,CATSRSGGNQPQHF
15,TRBV14,-,TRBJ1-2,CASSQDWRNSYGYTF
11,TRBV20-1,-,TRBJ2-5,CSAVPQETQYF
13,TRBV12-3/TRBV12-4,-,TRBJ2-3,CASRTENTDTQYF
15,TRBV19,-,TRBJ2-7,CASSIRQGPSYEQYF
18,TRBV4-2,few,TRBJ1-4,CASSQAAGRGTSNEKLFF
14,TRBV3-1/TRBV3-2,-,TRBJ1-2,CASSQVWSGVGYTF
16,TRBV4-1,-,TRBJ1-6,CASSQVREFDNSPLHF
17,TRBV4-1,-,TRBJ2-7,CASSQAISTSGVYEQYF
14,TRBV2,-,TRBJ1-4,CASSREATNEKLFF
16,TRBV19,-,TRBJ1-5,CATSSLFSGQKVPQHF
14,TRBV6-4,few,TRBJ1-5,CASRWGDSNQPQHF
12,TRBV3-1/TRBV3-2,-,TRBJ1-2,CASSHLTEGYTF
13,TRBV6-6,-,TRBJ1-6,CASRRQGDSPLHF
14,TRBV29-1,-,TRBJ1-1,CSVVPGHGNTEAFF
14,TRBV5-4,-,TRBJ2-7,CASSLPQGANEQYF